This T cell receptor (beta chain) was captured by sequencing in a study of T-cell memory formation after mild COVID-19. Study-level findings and limits: SARS-CoV-2 specificity of second-wave clones peaking day 37 was unconfirmed.

The CDR3 has 13 residues. V was clipped by 10 bases and J by 3 bases; unmatched bases: 6. The germline gives CDR1 MNHEY, CDR2 SVGAGI. With respect to this clonotype: What it binds is not known.

TCRdb re-analysed the 5' RACE reads in MiXCR, keeping a single row per CDR3 protein. The table includes some 160,000 distinct CDR3 sequences, about a third detected once. The material sequenced was PBMCs or a T cell subset sorted from them (not recorded which). This rearrangement joins TRBV6-5 to TRBJ2-4, with TRBD1 matching over 7 bases. This sequence originates from an adult woman who had mild COVID-19 (a few samples of this study predate the infection). Cell type and time point are not known. The CDR3 reads CATGDRDKNIQYF. For the CDR3, the DNA is TGTGCCACCGGTGACAGGGACAAAAACATTCAGTACTTC.